This TCR beta chain emerged from a study of blood T cells in healthy people across ages. Findings of the study overall: Observed TCR beta diversity per million T cells went down as age went up. This fall followed a roughly linear course with age.

The authors ran a second PCR of roughly 6 to 12 cycles using a sample-barcoded 5' primer and a J-beta primer mix. Each CDR3 protein is one row after TCRdb ran MiXCR on the 5' RACE reads. The profile covers 900,000 to 950,000 distinct CDR3 sequences, with under 35% appearing a single time and about 9.4% taken by the ten largest. This clonotype was detected only a few times. Its matching antigen is unknown. Looked up from germline, CDR1 is DFQATT and CDR2 is SNEGSKA (reference sequence). Trimming removed 1 base from V and 0 bases from J, with 7 bases in between. The CDR3 length is 13 residues. A further study also used this sample, focusing on T cells of mothers and their children.

The clonotype comes from a woman between 40 and 55 years old in good health. The specimen sequenced was blood. The chain recombines TRBV20-1 with TRBJ2-7; D is undetermined. The CDR3 DNA is TGCAGTGCTAGAGTTTTCAGCTCCTACGAGCAGTACTTC. Translated: CSARVFSSYEQYF.